This T cell receptor (beta chain) was sequenced during a study of shared clonotypes between healthy human individuals. The CDR3 runs to 12 residues. V lost 6 bases and J lost 10, with 13 bases in between. Germline loops: CDR1 LGHNT, CDR2 FRNRAP. TCRdb's copy holds only in-frame clones and misses some; the assay was immunoSEQ multiplex PCR. The sample carries roughly 450,000 clones, approximately 85% recorded once. The V call is TRBV12-5, the J call TRBJ2-1; D call uncertain. The clonotype was recovered from a middle-aged woman in good health. Some clones in this sample may be carry-over from other donors' samples. Sequencing was done on a sample of PBMCs. DNA for the CDR3: TGTGCTAGTGGCTCTAGACTTGGAGAGCAGTTCTTC. Its protein product is CASGSRLGEQFF.